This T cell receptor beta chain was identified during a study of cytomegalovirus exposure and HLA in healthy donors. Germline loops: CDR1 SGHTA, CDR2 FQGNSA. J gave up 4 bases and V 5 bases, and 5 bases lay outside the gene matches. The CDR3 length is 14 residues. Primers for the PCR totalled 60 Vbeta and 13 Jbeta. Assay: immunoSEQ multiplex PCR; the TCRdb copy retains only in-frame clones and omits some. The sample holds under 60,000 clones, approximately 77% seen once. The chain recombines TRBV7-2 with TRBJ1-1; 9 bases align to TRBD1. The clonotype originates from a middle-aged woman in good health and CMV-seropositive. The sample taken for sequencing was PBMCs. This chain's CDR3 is CASSPRQGVTEAFF. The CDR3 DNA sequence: TGTGCCAGCAGCCCCCGACAGGGGGTCACTGAAGCTTTCTTT. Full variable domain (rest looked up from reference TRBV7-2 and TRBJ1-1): GAGVSQSPSNKVTEKGKDVELRCDPISGHTALYWYRQSLGQGLEFLIYFQGNSAPDKSGLPSDRFSAERTGGSVSTLTIQRTQQEDSAVYLCASSPRQGVTEAFFGQGTRLTVV.